These 5 T cell receptor beta chains share one sample of origin, sequenced in a study of regulatory T cells in long-lasting Graves disease. Time point specified: newly diagnosed GD, antithyroid drugs for less than 3 months. PBMCs provided the RNA from which the TCR library was made. Building the TCR beta libraries relied on iRepertoire HTBI primers, and CDR3 regions underwent Arm-PCR. Each CDR3 protein is one row after TCRdb ran MiXCR on the multiplex PCR reads. Seen here are roughly 500,000 distinct CDR3 sequences, around 15% observed once, and the top ten hold approximately 17%. These data were also reused for a study on T cells in Graves' hyperthyroidism and ophthalmopathy.

Sequenced here: peripheral blood mononuclear cells (PBMCs), sampled at new diagnosis, from a patient treated with antithyroid drugs. These receptors were obtained from a woman between 50 and 59 years old with Graves disease.

The chain combines TRBV7-9 with TRBJ2-2, with 11 bases aligning to TRBD2. CDR3 length: 18 amino acids. The J segment lost 2 bases and the V segment lost 3 bases, leaving 8 bases of the junction unmatched. Germline CDR1 and CDR2: SEHNR and FQNEAQ (reference sequence). The CDR3 sequence is CASSFYRGLADNTGELFF. The CDR3 nucleotides are TGTGCCAGCAGCTTTTACAGGGGACTAGCGGACAACACCGGGGAGCTGTTTTTT.

As regards this clonotype: A read error is possible here, since a much larger clone lies one base away. The CDR3 end shows no conserved phenylalanine or tryptophan, and so a read error is likely. This chain links TRBV2 with TRBJ2-1, with 8 positions matching TRBD2. The ends lost 6 bases at V and 7 bases at J; junction bases unmatched: 8. CDR3 size: 14 residues. Germline CDR1 is SNHLY and CDR2 is FYNNEI. CDR3 sequence reads: CASRAGGAGNEQFL. CDR3 bases: TGTGCCAGCAGGGCGGGGGGCGCTGGGAATGAGCAGTTCCTC.

This clonotype was counted at least ten times. This chain uses TRBV11-2 with TRBJ1-2; D is unresolved. CDR1 is SGHAT and CDR2 is FQNNGV in the germline V gene. This CDR3 is built from 13 residues. Trimming pared 4 bases from V and 8 bases from J, leaving 14 bases between. In nucleotides, the CDR3 is TGTGCCAGCAGCTCGACAATCGCTAAGGGCTACACCTTC. This encodes CASSSTIAKGYTF.

Note on this clonotype: Being one base from a much bigger clone, this may be a read error. The gene calls are TRBV3-1 and TRBJ2-7; D is possibly TRBD2 (8 bases). This CDR3 is built from 14 residues. Germline lookup yields CDR1 LGHDT and CDR2 YNNKEL (reference sequence). Trimming pared 4 bases from V and 11 bases from J, leaving 21 bases between. The CDR3 DNA reads TGTGCCAGCAGCCCCGCCCGGGAGGGGGCCGTGAAGTACTTC. It is translated as CASSPAREGAVKYF.

About this clonotype itself: This may arise from a read error, as a much more abundant clone is one base away. In this CDR3 the conserved last residue, phenylalanine or tryptophan, is missing, so a read error is likely. The rearrangement joins TRBV20-1 to TRBJ1-5; TRBD1 matches 8 bases. CDR1 is DFQATT and CDR2 is SNEGSKA in the germline V gene (reference sequence). There are 15 residues in the CDR3. J lost 1 base, V lost 4 bases, and 6 bases had no gene match. The CDR3 sequence is CSATLRTGSNQPQHL. In nucleotides, the CDR3 is TGCAGTGCTACCCTCCGGACAGGGAGCAATCAGCCCCAGCATCTT.